Presented here are 18 T cell receptor gamma chains from one specimen sequenced in a study of Vδ1+ human thymocytes. Findings and caveats of the study: In the thymus, TRG and TRD repertoires looked highly polyclonal with Gaussian CDR3 lengths.

The template was reverse-transcribed extracted RNA. The CDR3 regions were amplified by multiplex PCR from V-gene primers to a constant-region primer. TCRdb repeated clone calling on the multiplex PCR reads with CATT. The data contain about 36,000 gamma-chain clones, around 20% of them singletons. These TCRs are of unknown antigen specificity. The source material was Vdelta1+ gamma-delta thymocytes from the thymus. Subset defined: FACS-sorted CD3+ TCRalphabeta- TCRVdelta1+ TCRVdelta2- thymocytes. The receptors originated from a girl under two years old who had congenital heart surgery.

This clone was observed a few times. Other DNA sequences in the sample encode the same CDR3. The chain carries TRGV2 and TRGJP2. V lost 4 bases to trimming and J lost 2 bases; unmatched junction nucleotides: 10. The CDR3 runs to 16 residues. The germline V gene has CDR1 EGSNGY and CDR2 YDSYNSKV. The CDR3 reads CATWDGPESSDWIKTF. The CDR3 DNA follows: TGTGCCACCTGGGATGGGCCTGAAAGTAGTGATTGGATCAAGACGTTT.

The V call is TRGV8, the J call TRGJ1 or TRGJ2. J gave up 12 bases and V 3 bases, and 8 bases lay outside the gene matches. This CDR3 has 11 amino acids. Germline CDR1 is VENAVY and CDR2 is YDSYNSRV. CDR3 residues: CATWDDSRKLF. The CDR3 DNA reads as TGTGCCACCTGGGATGATAGTAGGAAACTCTTT.

This clone was counted between two and nine times. Germline and junction disagree at one end, which may indicate a read error. The V call is TRGV3, the J call TRGJ1 or TRGJ2. The CDR3 extends over 15 amino acids. CDR1 and CDR2 (germline): VTNTFY, YDVSTARD (reference sequence). In DNA, the CDR3 is TGTGCCACCTGGGGCAGGCAACTTACTTCTTATAAGAAACTCTTT. Amino acid sequence: CATWGRQLTSYKKLF.

On this clone: Other DNA sequences in this sample translate to the same CDR3. The chain couples TRGV3 to TRGJ1 or TRGJ2. Germline assignment: CDR1 VTNTFY and CDR2 YDVSTARD (reference sequence). The CDR3 has 12 residues. J was trimmed by 7 bases and V by 3 bases; bases with no gene match: 6. Here the CDR3 reads CATWDLGYKKLF. The CDR3 nucleotides read TGTGCCACCTGGGACTTAGGGTATAAGAAACTCTTT.

This clone was observed a handful of times. Other DNA sequences of this sample code for an identical CDR3. This chain joins TRGV4 and TRGJ1 or TRGJ2. Trimming cost V 0 bases and J 5 bases; bases outside gene matches: 7. Germline values: CDR1 EGSTGY, CDR2 YDSYTSSV. The CDR3 loop spans 14 amino acids. CDR3 loop: CATWDGPKNYKKLF. DNA of the CDR3: TGTGCCACCTGGGATGGGCCGAAAAATTATAAGAAACTCTTT.

This clone was seen more than once but under ten times. It may be a read error: a sequence one base away is much more abundant. Within the sample, other DNA sequences also encode this same CDR3. This chain uses TRGV3 with TRGJ1 or TRGJ2. CDR3 length: 13 amino acids. Unmatched junction bases numbered 2, after V lost 1 base and J lost 2 bases. Germline V gives CDR1 VTNTFY, CDR2 YDVSTARD (reference sequence). The CDR3 DNA sequence: TGTGCCACCTGGGACAGTCATTATTATAAGAAACTCTTT. This translates into CATWDSHYYKKLF.

This clone was recorded a few times. The V call is TRGV8, the J call TRGJ1 or TRGJ2. This CDR3 contains 13 residues. Trimming took 5 bases from V and 0 from J; bases not matched to a gene: 4. In germline, CDR1 is VENAVY, CDR2 YDSYNSRV. The CDR3 bases are TGTGCCACCTGGGCCGTGAATTATTATAAGAAACTCTTT. Translating it yields CATWAVNYYKKLF.

V usage is TRGV9 and J usage is TRGJ1 or TRGJ2. The CDR3 spans 14 residues. J was trimmed by 5 bases and V by 2 bases; bases with no gene match: 9. Germline V gene data show CDR1 as GITISATS and CDR2 as ISYDGTV (reference sequence). The CDR3 reads CALWEGLGDYKKLF. The CDR3 DNA sequence: TGTGCCTTGTGGGAGGGGCTCGGGGATTATAAGAAACTCTTT.

V usage is TRGV4 and J usage is TRGJ1 or TRGJ2. Germline trimming cut 2 bases from V and 7 bases from J; bases unmatched to any gene: 5. Germline assignment: CDR1 EGSTGY and CDR2 YDSYTSSV. The CDR3 is made up of 12 amino acids. DNA for the CDR3: TGTGCCACCTGGGATGATTTATATAAGAAACTCTTT. It codes for CATWDDLYKKLF.

The rearrangement uses TRGV8 and TRGJ1 or TRGJ2. The germline V gene has CDR1 VENAVY and CDR2 YDSYNSRV. V was clipped by 8 bases and J by 5 bases; unmatched bases: 9. The CDR3 extends over 12 amino acids. The CDR3 sequence: CATLRPNYKKLF. The DNA of the CDR3 is TGTGCCACCTTGCGTCCTAATTATAAGAAACTCTTT.

In regard to this clone: Different DNA sequences within this sample yield the same CDR3. The rearrangement links TRGV8 to TRGJ1 or TRGJ2. The CDR3 has 13 residues. V lost 0 bases and J lost 6; bases outside the gene matches: 5. CDR1 and CDR2 (germline): VENAVY, YDSYNSRV. CDR3 in amino acids: CATWDRLRYKKLF. The CDR3 DNA is TGTGCCACCTGGGATAGGCTCCGTTATAAGAAACTCTTT.

There are a few counts of this clone. This sequence joins TRGV5 and TRGJ1 or TRGJ2. Unmatched junction bases numbered 8, after V lost 6 bases and J lost 3 bases. Germline assignment: CDR1 VINAFY and CDR2 YDVSNSKD. This CDR3 has 13 amino acids. The CDR3 DNA is TGTGCCACCTGGTACGCCAGTTATTATAAGAAACTCTTT. Its protein is CATWYASYYKKLF.

The sample holds a few counts of this clone. The chain joins TRGV9 to TRGJ1 or TRGJ2. This CDR3 spans 13 amino acids. The J segment lost 9 bases and the V segment lost 1 base, leaving 9 bases of the junction unmatched. Germline V gene sequence: CDR1 GITISATS, CDR2 ISYDGTV (reference sequence). The CDR3 loop reads CALWEVPGFKKLF. As DNA, the CDR3 is TGTGCCTTGTGGGAGGTACCTGGATTTAAGAAACTCTTT.

The J gene is TRGJ1 or TRGJ2, the V gene TRGV9. CDR1 and CDR2 (germline): GITISATS, ISYDGTV (reference sequence). The V segment lost 1 base and the J segment 12 bases; nucleotides outside the gene matches: 9. This CDR3 is built from 12 residues. Written as DNA, the CDR3 is TGTGCCTTGTGGGAGGTTGGTTGGAGGAAACTCTTT. Translated, it gives CALWEVGWRKLF.

For this clone: Germline and junction disagree at one end, which may indicate a read error. This chain links TRGV3 with TRGJP1. Germline V gene lookup returns CDR1 VTNTFY and CDR2 YDVSTARD (reference sequence). The CDR3 extends over 14 amino acids. The CDR3 DNA is TGTGCCACCTGGGACAGGCGAGGGGGTTGGTTCAAAATATTT. Translating gives CATWDRRGGWFKIF.

This clone turned up a few times. The chain has TRGV3 and TRGJ1 or TRGJ2. Germline-derived CDR1 and CDR2 are VTNTFY and YDVSTARD (reference sequence). Trimming removed 3 bases from V and 2 bases from J; junction bases left unmatched: 7. The CDR3 totals 14 residues. The CDR3 bases are TGTGCCACCTGGGACTGTACTGATTATTATAAGAAACTCTTT. It is translated as CATWDCTDYYKKLF.

This rearrangement joins TRGV9 to TRGJ1 or TRGJ2. This CDR3 is 10 amino acids long. CDR1 and CDR2 from the germline V gene are GITISATS and ISYDGTV (reference sequence). V lost 7 bases, J lost 10 bases, and 7 bases stayed unmatched. The CDR3 spells CALCWEKKLF. DNA of the CDR3: TGTGCCTTGTGTTGGGAAAAGAAACTCTTT.

Of note for this clone: Compared with germline, one end of the junction differs, possibly owing to a read error. The chain links TRGV3 to TRGJP2. This CDR3 is built from 15 residues. Germline lookup yields CDR1 VTNTFY and CDR2 YDVSTARD (reference sequence). Here the CDR3 DNA reads TGTGCCACCTGGGACCCCCTAAGTAGTGATCGGATCAAGACGTTT. Its protein product is CATWDPLSSDRIKTF.